The clone carrying this T cell receptor (beta chain) was counted a few times. The antigen remains undetermined. This sample was included in a study of long-term antiretroviral therapy in people with HIV. Overall study results and limits: The study found that diversity rose after ART but stayed below transplant donor controls. HIV repertoires spanned narrower CDR3 length ranges than controls. Dominant in the repertoire at all time points were clones expanded before ART.

V lost 2 bases to trimming and J lost 0 bases, with 11 bases between them. Germline values: CDR1 MDHEN, CDR2 SYDVKM. This CDR3 comprises 16 residues. Sequencing used immunoSEQ v3.0 at survey level. Generated by immunoSEQ multiplex PCR, the TCRdb table keeps only in-frame clones and is missing some. The sample comprises 20,000 to 30,000 clones, approximately 88% of which are singletons, and about 15% rests with the top ten. This sequence was found in a man under 40 with HIV. This sample comprised unsorted PBMCs, obtained 4.2 to 4.5 years after starting antiretroviral therapy. This chain connects TRBV28 to TRBJ1-5; D gene unclear. CDR3 nucleotide sequence: TGTGCCAGCAGTTTACGTGTAGGCGATAGCAATCAGCCCCAGCATTTT. Protein product: CASSLRVGDSNQPQHF.